These 21 T cell receptor beta chains were sequenced from one sample in a study of technical replicates of blood from four donors. Sequencing used immunoSEQ multiplex PCR; TCRdb keeps in-frame clones, though not all of them. In the table there are roughly 65,000 clones, over 70% of which are singletons. Sequenced: PBMCs. The receptors were sampled from a human donor in good health. Some clones in this sample may be carry-over from other donors' samples.

V usage is TRBV30 and J usage is TRBJ2-7, with 13 bases aligning to TRBD2. Germline V gene data show CDR1 as GTSNPN and CDR2 as SVGIG (reference sequence). This CDR3 is built from 14 residues. V gave up 2 bases and J gave up 7 bases; unmatched junction bases: 5. The CDR3 nucleotides read TGTGCCTGGAGTAGACTAGCGGGAGGATGGGAGCAGTACTTC. Amino acids: CAWSRLAGGWEQYF.

This chain connects TRBV6-5 to TRBJ2-7; 7 positions agree with TRBD2. The CDR3 runs to 13 residues. Trimming cost V 6 bases and J 3 bases; bases outside gene matches: 5. Germline V CDR1 and CDR2: MNHEY, SVGAGI. The DNA for the CDR3 is TGTGCCAGCAGGACTAGCTTAGACTACGAGCAGTACTTC. Residues: CASRTSLDYEQYF.

This clone was observed once. V is TRBV21-1 and J is TRBJ2-2; no check of the table's D call, TRBD1, against the DNA was made. TRBV21-1 is marked as a pseudogene. CDR3 length: 19 residues. For the CDR3, the DNA is TGTGCCAGCAGCTCCGAAGGGCCTTTAACAGGGGTGAACACCGGGGAGCTGTTTTTT. Its protein product is CASSSEGPLTGVNTGELFF.

The rearrangement uses TRBV13 and TRBJ2-1; 12 bases fit TRBD2. From germline, CDR1 is PRHDT and CDR2 FYEKMQ (reference sequence). Trimming at V came to 6 bases and at J to 4 bases, leaving 4 bases not matched to a gene. CDR3 length: 15 residues. CDR3 sequence (DNA): TGTGCCAGCAGTCAGCTAGCGGGAGGGTACAATGAGCAGTTCTTC. This sequence encodes CASSQLAGGYNEQFF. The variable domain in full, completed from reference TRBV13 and TRBJ2-1, reads AAGVIQSPRHLIKEKRETATLKCYPIPRHDTVYWYQQGPGQDPQFLISFYEKMQSDKGSIPDRFSAQQFSDYHSELNMSSLELGDSALYFCASSQLAGGYNEQFFGPGTRLTVL.

The V and J genes are TRBV28 and TRBJ1-1; D ambiguous. The germline gives CDR1 MDHEN, CDR2 SYDVKM. V lost 4 bases to trimming and J lost 3 bases, with 12 bases between them. The CDR3 consists of 14 residues. CDR3 sequence: CASSYTSLDTEAFF. CDR3 bases: TGTGCCAGCAGTTATACATCTTTGGACACTGAAGCTTTCTTT.

This clone was seen once. This rearrangement joins TRBV5-6 to TRBJ2-1, with D possibly TRBD2 on 5 matching bases. The ends were cut back, 4 bases at V and 0 bases at J, with 14 bases in the middle. The CDR3 extends over 16 amino acids. Germline CDR1 is SGHDT and CDR2 is YYEEEE. CDR3 in DNA: TGTGCCAGCAGCCCCAGACAAGGGAGCTCCTACAATGAGCAGTTCTTC. Amino acids: CASSPRQGSSYNEQFF.

The chain is built from TRBV10-3 and TRBJ1-5; 8 bases agree with TRBD1. J was trimmed by 10 bases and V by 6 bases; bases with no gene match: 11. The CDR3 loop spans 14 amino acids. The germline V gene has CDR1 ENHRY and CDR2 SYGVKD. CDR3 DNA sequence: TGTGCCATCAGCCCGGGACAGGAGGCAGGACCCCAGCATTTT. Its translation: CAISPGQEAGPQHF.

CDR3 in amino acids: CASGLVTGQLDEQYF. The CDR3 DNA sequence: TGTGCTAGTGGTTTGGTAACAGGGCAGCTCGACGAGCAGTACTTC. The rearrangement uses TRBV12-5 and TRBJ2-7, with D possibly TRBD1 on 6 matching bases. Germline V gives CDR1 LGHNT, CDR2 FRNRAP. With 0 bases removed from V and 5 bases from J, the gap between germline ends came to 14 bases. The CDR3 has 15 residues.

The genes are TRBV7-9 and TRBJ1-2; D not certain. Germline values: CDR1 SEHNR, CDR2 FQNEAQ (reference sequence). The ends were cut back, 2 bases at V and 5 bases at J, with 9 bases in the middle. There are 13 residues in the CDR3. CDR3 sequence (DNA): TGTGCCAGCAGCTTATATCAGACTTATGGCTACACCTTC. Translation gives CASSLYQTYGYTF.

V usage is TRBV7-9 and J usage is TRBJ1-5; D unclear. The CDR3 sequence is 15 residues long. Germline V CDR1 and CDR2: SEHNR, FQNEAQ (reference sequence). V dropped 5 bases and J dropped 2 bases, with 13 bases sitting between them. CDR3 residues: CASSTESERNQPQHF. CDR3 nucleotides: TGTGCCAGCAGCACGGAGTCCGAGCGCAATCAGCCCCAGCATTTT.

V gene TRBV6-1 combines with J gene TRBJ2-5; D is undetermined. V was pared by 6 bases and J by 6 bases, with 8 bases between. Germline V gives CDR1 MNHNS, CDR2 SASEGT. This CDR3 has 11 residues. CDR3 sequence (DNA): TGTGCCAGCAGGCAATGGCAGACCCAGTACTTC. Encoded protein: CASRQWQTQYF.

The chain couples TRBV7-2 to TRBJ1-3, with TRBD1 as a possible D gene (6 bases). The CDR3 is 16 residues long. Germline CDR1 is SGHTA and CDR2 is FQGNSA. Deletions cut 1 base from V and 0 bases from J, with 10 bases between. Here the CDR3 DNA reads TGTGCCAGCAGCTTAGGAACAGGGCTCTCTGGAAACACCATATATTTT. It specifies CASSLGTGLSGNTIYF.

This chain uses TRBV7-7 with TRBJ2-1, with D perhaps TRBD2 (6 bases). Trimming pared 2 bases from V and 6 bases from J, leaving 17 bases between. The germline V gene has CDR1 SSHAT and CDR2 FNYEAQ (reference sequence). There are 16 residues in the CDR3. CDR3 protein: CASSLLGGGPINEQFF. The CDR3 DNA reads TGTGCCAGCAGCTTATTGGGGGGAGGCCCGATCAATGAGCAGTTCTTC.

The chain couples TRBV28 to TRBJ1-5; possible D gene TRBD1, 6 bases. Germline V gene lookup returns CDR1 MDHEN and CDR2 SYDVKM. Between the trimmed V and J ends, which lost 3 bases and 2 bases, there was a span of 11 bases. CDR3 length: 15 residues. Written as DNA, the CDR3 is TGTGCCAGCAGTTTCCTTGCAGGGGGCAATCAGCCCCAGCATTTT. As protein: CASSFLAGGNQPQHF. Using reference TRBV28 and TRBJ1-5 for the parts outside the CDR3, the full variable domain is DVKVTQSSRYLVKRTGEKVFLECVQDMDHENMFWYRQDPGLGLRLIYFSYDVKMKEKGDIPEGYSVSREKKERFSLILESASTNQTSMYLCASSFLAGGNQPQHFGDGTRLSIL.

The chain uses TRBV6-1 and TRBJ1-5; D is ambiguous. This CDR3 has 15 amino acids. CDR1 and CDR2 (germline): MNHNS, SASEGT. Trimming removed 6 bases at V and 0 bases at J, with 12 bases between. The CDR3 sequence is CASRADKHSNQPQHF. CDR3 nucleotides: TGTGCCAGCAGAGCCGACAAGCATAGCAATCAGCCCCAGCATTTT.

This clone turned up a few times. The chain links TRBV6-4 to TRBJ2-6; D unresolved. Germline V gene lookup returns CDR1 MRHNA and CDR2 SNTAGT. This CDR3 has 14 residues. Deletions cut 3 bases from V and 1 base from J, with 4 bases between. In nucleotides, the CDR3 is TGTGCCAGCAGTGAACGGTCTGGGGCCAACGTCCTGACTTTC. The encoded protein is CASSERSGANVLTF.

V gene TRBV4-1 combines with J gene TRBJ2-1; TRBD1 aligns across 8 bases. Trimming at V came to 7 bases and at J to 8 bases, leaving 13 bases not matched to a gene. Germline CDR1 is MGHRA and CDR2 is YSYEKL. The CDR3 totals 15 residues. The CDR3, as DNA: TGCGCCAGCACCGAAGGACAGGGTGATATGTATGAGCAGTTCTTC. Its protein is CASTEGQGDMYEQFF.

The chain joins TRBV29-1 to TRBJ1-2; no clear D gene. Trimming took 1 base from V and 2 from J, leaving 11 bases between them. The CDR3 has 14 residues. CDR1 is SQVTM, CDR2 ANQGSEA, per germline. CDR3 protein: CSVEGETANYGYTF. DNA of the CDR3: TGCAGCGTTGAAGGGGAGACCGCGAACTATGGCTACACCTTC.

The rearrangement uses TRBV27 and TRBJ2-2; 7 positions agree with TRBD2. The germline gives CDR1 MNHEY, CDR2 SMNVEV (reference sequence). V shed 1 base, J shed 3 bases, and the junction held 2 bases outside the gene matches. The length of the CDR3 is 15 residues. CDR3 residues: CASSLWGRDTGELFF. CDR3 in DNA: TGTGCCAGCAGTTTATGGGGGAGGGACACCGGGGAGCTGTTTTTT.

J is TRBJ2-7 and V is TRBV5-1; D is possibly TRBD2 (5 bases). CDR3 length: 15 residues. The germline CDR1 and CDR2 sequences are SGHRS and YFSETQ. Trimming stripped 1 base from V and 2 bases from J, with 13 bases between. The CDR3 loop reads CASSLNSEGTYEQYF. The CDR3 DNA reads as TGCGCCAGCAGCTTGAATTCCGAGGGTACCTACGAGCAGTACTTC.

This clone was counted at least ten times. The chain joins TRBV6-6 to TRBJ2-3; TRBD1 matches 12 bases. CDR3 length equals 15 residues. The ends lost 5 bases at V and 6 bases at J; junction bases unmatched: 6. Germline V gene lookup returns CDR1 MNHNY and CDR2 SVGAGI (reference sequence). CDR3 protein: CASSPGTGGLDTQYF. The DNA for the CDR3 is TGTGCCAGCAGTCCAGGGACAGGGGGCTTGGATACGCAGTATTTT.